These T cell receptor beta chains were read from a single sample in a study of blood T cells in healthy people across ages. TCRdb fed the 5' RACE reads into MiXCR, producing one record per CDR3 protein. Of about a million distinct CDR3 sequences in the sample, 30% to 40% were seen once. Source material: blood. The receptors were gathered from a young man in good health. CDR3s include the opening cysteine and the closing phenylalanine or tryptophan. A D gene is named only where the DNA matches it firmly. Clone size is not always given. Where it is, it says once, few, many or a class for expanded clones.

>TRBJ2-2|TRBV6-4|NA|many
TGTGCCAGCAGCCGGGGGTCGGACACCGGGGAGCTGTTTTTT
CASSRGSDTGELFF
>TRBJ1-2|TRBV5-1|NA|NA
TGCGCCAGCAGCTTGGCCCGGGGGGGGACTAACTATGGCTACACCTTC
CASSLARGGTNYGYTF
>TRBJ1-4|TRBV27|TRBD1|NA
TGCGCCAGCAGCTTTGGGGCAGGGGGTGAAAAACTGTTTTTT
CASSFGAGGEKLFF
>TRBJ1-4|TRBV2|NA|NA
TGTGCCAGCAGTGAACGGGGCGGACCCCATGAAAAACTGTTTTTT
CASSERGGPHEKLFF
>TRBJ1-6|TRBV4-1|NA|once
TGCGCCAGCAGCCAAGCCCAACAGGGCGGGGGTAATTCACCCCTCCACTTT
CASSQAQQGGGNSPLHF
>TRBJ1-1|TRBV13|NA|NA
TGTGCCAGCAGCCTCCGGGACGGCCTGAACACTGAAGCTTTCTTT
CASSLRDGLNTEAFF
>TRBJ2-3|TRBV7-6|TRBD1|NA
TGTGCCAGCAGCCCCCGGGACAGGGAGACAGATACGCAGTATTTT
CASSPRDRETDTQYF
>TRBJ2-1|TRBV20-1|NA|once
TGCAGTGCCCCTCCGGTTTACAATGAGCAGTTCTTC
CSAPPVYNEQFF
>TRBJ1-1|TRBV29-1|TRBD1|NA
TGCAGCGTCGGACAGGGGTACACTGAAGCTTTCTTT
CSVGQGYTEAFF
>TRBJ1-1|TRBV4-1|NA|NA
TGCGCCAGCAGCCAAGACGGGGCAGGGAGAAGAGCGAACACTGAAGCTTTCTTT
CASSQDGAGRRANTEAFF
>TRBJ2-1|TRBV6-2/TRBV6-3|NA|NA
TGTGCCAGCAAGAAGAGAACTTACAATGAGCAGTTCTTC
CASKKRTYNEQFF
>TRBJ2-4|TRBV9|NA|NA
TGTGCCAGCAGCGTAGGCGGGAACCGAAACATTCAGTACTTC
CASSVGGNRNIQYF
>TRBJ2-3|TRBV9|NA|few
TGTGCCAGCAGCGTAGCAGGGGCCTCAGATACGCAGTATTTT
CASSVAGASDTQYF
>TRBJ2-2|TRBV12-3/TRBV12-4|NA|few
TGTGCCAGCAGTTTCGGCTTTGCGAACACCGGGGAGCTGTTTTTT
CASSFGFANTGELFF
>TRBJ1-1|TRBV20-1|TRBD1|NA
TGCAGTGCTCAATGGACAGGGCCCGGACCCACTGAAGCTTTCTTT
CSAQWTGPGPTEAFF
>TRBJ2-3|TRBV4-3|TRBD2|NA
TGCGCCAGCAGCCACCTCAAACTAGCGGGAGGGCGCCCGTCGACAGATACGCAGTATTTT
CASSHLKLAGGRPSTDTQYF
>TRBJ1-1|TRBV29-1|NA|NA
TGCAGCGTCAGACTGGGGAGGGGCACTGAAGCTTTCTTT
CSVRLGRGTEAFF
>TRBJ1-1|TRBV6-1|NA|NA
TGTGCCAGCAGTGCCCGGGAGTTCACTGAAGCTTTCTTT
CASSAREFTEAFF
>TRBJ1-2|TRBV9|NA|few
TGTGCCAGCAGCTATGGGTCAGCGGATTACACCTTC
CASSYGSADYTF
>TRBJ2-2|TRBV4-3|NA|NA
TGCGCCAGCAGCCAAGGGACTACAGAGGACACGAACACCGGGGAGCTGTTTTTT
CASSQGTTEDTNTGELFF
>TRBJ2-3|TRBV5-8|NA|few
TGTGCCAGCAGATGGCCCCCCGTCACAGATACGCAGTATTTT
CASRWPPVTDTQYF
>TRBJ1-1|TRBV7-9|NA|NA
TGTGCCAGCAGCTTATTAGCGCTGAACACTGAAGCTTTCTTT
CASSLLALNTEAFF
>TRBJ1-2|TRBV2|TRBD1|NA
TGTGCCAGCAGGAGGACAGGGGGGACACAAGCTAACTATGGCTACACCTTC
CASRRTGGTQANYGYTF
>TRBJ1-6|TRBV27|NA|NA
TGTGCCAGCAGTCTTACCCTCACCGGACTGTCCCATTCACCCCTCCACTTT
CASSLTLTGLSHSPLHF
>TRBJ1-4|TRBV6-6|NA|NA
TGTGCCAGCAGTGGGGCAGATGAAAAACTGTTTTTT
CASSGADEKLFF
>TRBJ2-5|TRBV12-5|NA|few
TGTGCTAGTGGTTTGGGGGGGTCTGCAAATGAGCAGTACTTC
CASGLGGSANEQYF
>TRBJ1-6|TRBV4-3|NA|NA
TGCGCCAGCAGCCAAGGTTCGGGGAATTCACCCCTCCACTTT
CASSQGSGNSPLHF
>TRBJ2-1|TRBV27|TRBD1|few
TGTGCCAGCAACCCTGACAGGGGACTGAGCAATGAGCAGTTCTTC
CASNPDRGLSNEQFF
>TRBJ2-5|TRBV7-9|TRBD1|few
TGTGCCAGCAGCTCGGACAGGTTCCAAGAGACCCAGTACTTC
CASSSDRFQETQYF
>TRBJ2-3|TRBV29-1|TRBD1|NA
TGCAGCGTTGGAAGAAAACCGGGACAGGGGGCTACGCAGTATTTT
CSVGRKPGQGATQYF
>TRBJ2-7|TRBV6-5|NA|NA
TGTGCCAGCAGTTACTCTCGGACAGCCTACGAGCAGTACTTC
CASSYSRTAYEQYF
>TRBJ1-6|TRBV5-1|NA|few
TGCGCCAGCAGACTGGGGACGGATTATAATTCACCCCTCCACTTT
CASRLGTDYNSPLHF
>TRBJ1-1|TRBV29-1|NA|NA
TGCAGCGTTGGGGGTTCCGCTGAAGCTTTCTTT
CSVGGSAEAFF
>TRBJ1-2|TRBV6-5|TRBD1|once
TGTGCCAGCAGTTACCTAGGGGGCGACTATGGCTACACCTTC
CASSYLGGDYGYTF
>TRBJ2-1|TRBV6-6|NA|many
TGTGCCAGCAGCTCCCAAGACCCATACTACAATGAGCAGTTCTTC
CASSSQDPYYNEQFF
>TRBJ2-1|TRBV20-1|TRBD2|NA
TGCAGTGCTACCTATTACACTAGCGGGGGGCGCAATGAGCAGTTCTTC
CSATYYTSGGRNEQFF
>TRBJ1-6|TRBV9|NA|NA
TGTGCCAGCAGCGCCTCACAGAGCTCCTATAATTCACCCCTCCACTTT
CASSASQSSYNSPLHF
>TRBJ2-1|TRBV6-6|TRBD2|few
TGTGCCAGCAGTTACTCGCCCGCTAGCGGGGGGTTAGTGCAGTTCTTC
CASSYSPASGGLVQFF
>TRBJ2-3|TRBV6-1|TRBD1|NA
TGTGCCAGCAGTGAAGCGACGGGACAGGGTAAAGGGGCGCAGTATTTT
CASSEATGQGKGAQYF
>TRBJ2-5|TRBV7-8|NA|NA
TGTGCCAGCAGCTCCTATTTTCCGGGGGTACCCCAAGAGACCCAGTACTTC
CASSSYFPGVPQETQYF
>TRBJ1-5|TRBV6-2/TRBV6-3|NA|NA
TGTGCCAGCAGTTACTCGGATCGCCTCAATCAGCCCCAGCATTTT
CASSYSDRLNQPQHF
>TRBJ2-1|TRBV7-2|TRBD2|few
TGTGCCAGCAGCTTCTGGACTAGCGGGAAGTACAATGAGCAGTTCTTC
CASSFWTSGKYNEQFF
>TRBJ1-4|TRBV7-9|NA|few
TGTGCCAGCAGCTTAACAGAGAAGGGCGAAAAACTGTTTTTT
CASSLTEKGEKLFF
>TRBJ1-1|TRBV20-1|NA|many
TGCAGTGCTGCTGGCCAATACGACCCGGGGGAGACTGAAGCTTTCTTT
CSAAGQYDPGETEAFF
>TRBJ1-6|TRBV30|NA|few
TGTGCCTGGATAGCGGGGTATAATTCACCCCTCCACTTT
CAWIAGYNSPLHF
>TRBJ1-6|TRBV4-1|NA|few
TGCGCCAGCACACAGGGATACTATAATTCACCCCTCCACTTT
CASTQGYYNSPLHF
>TRBJ2-2|TRBV7-2|TRBD1|few
TGTGCCAGCAGCCCCGGACAGGAGAACACCGGGGAGCTGTTTTTT
CASSPGQENTGELFF
>TRBJ1-6|TRBV6-6|NA|NA
TGTGCCAGCAGTGGGGGGGCAGATAATTCACCCCTCCACTTT
CASSGGADNSPLHF
>TRBJ2-2|TRBV20-1|TRBD1|NA
TGCAGTGCCCCTATGGACAGGGGGCATGCCGGGGAGCTGTTTTTT
CSAPMDRGHAGELFF
>TRBJ2-1|TRBV20-1|NA|NA
TGCAGTGCTAGCTCCCCCGGGACGTTAAAAAAGGGCCATGAGCAGTTCTTC
CSASSPGTLKKGHEQFF
>TRBJ2-1|TRBV29-1|TRBD1|NA
TGCAGCGGACGGGGACAGCAGTTTTCCTACAATGAGCAGTTCTTC
CSGRGQQFSYNEQFF
>TRBJ1-3|TRBV7-2|NA|NA
TGTGCCAGCAGCTTAGTAACAGAAGGAAACACCATATATTTT
CASSLVTEGNTIYF
>TRBJ2-1|TRBV7-3|NA|NA
TGTGCCAGCATCTCCTTCGGGGGTGAGCAGTTCTTC
CASISFGGEQFF
>TRBJ1-1|TRBV3-1|NA|NA
TGTGCCAGCAGCCAAACGTATGGGGTTGTTAGCACTGAAGCTTTCTTT
CASSQTYGVVSTEAFF
>TRBJ1-5|TRBV27|NA|NA
TGTGCCAGCAGTCCCCGGGGACTATCCTCCACGGGACAGCCCCAGCATTTT
CASSPRGLSSTGQPQHF
>TRBJ1-1|TRBV28|NA|NA
TGTGCCAGCAGTCTACAGGCCCGGGGCACTGAAGCTTTCTTT
CASSLQARGTEAFF
>TRBJ2-3|TRBV2|NA|many
TGTGCCAGCAGGGCAGCTCGGGGCCCAGATACGCAGTATTTT
CASRAARGPDTQYF
>TRBJ1-2|TRBV7-9|NA|few
TGTGCCAGCAGCTTAGGACAGTCGTTATCCTATGGCTACACCTTC
CASSLGQSLSYGYTF
>TRBJ1-1|TRBV6-2/TRBV6-3|NA|NA
TGTGCCAGCAGTTACTACGGGGTTCTTCTCTACACTGAAGCTTTCTTT
CASSYYGVLLYTEAFF
>TRBJ2-3|TRBV10-3|NA|few
TGTGCCATCAGTGACCTCAGCGACACCACAGATACGCAGTATTTT
CAISDLSDTTDTQYF